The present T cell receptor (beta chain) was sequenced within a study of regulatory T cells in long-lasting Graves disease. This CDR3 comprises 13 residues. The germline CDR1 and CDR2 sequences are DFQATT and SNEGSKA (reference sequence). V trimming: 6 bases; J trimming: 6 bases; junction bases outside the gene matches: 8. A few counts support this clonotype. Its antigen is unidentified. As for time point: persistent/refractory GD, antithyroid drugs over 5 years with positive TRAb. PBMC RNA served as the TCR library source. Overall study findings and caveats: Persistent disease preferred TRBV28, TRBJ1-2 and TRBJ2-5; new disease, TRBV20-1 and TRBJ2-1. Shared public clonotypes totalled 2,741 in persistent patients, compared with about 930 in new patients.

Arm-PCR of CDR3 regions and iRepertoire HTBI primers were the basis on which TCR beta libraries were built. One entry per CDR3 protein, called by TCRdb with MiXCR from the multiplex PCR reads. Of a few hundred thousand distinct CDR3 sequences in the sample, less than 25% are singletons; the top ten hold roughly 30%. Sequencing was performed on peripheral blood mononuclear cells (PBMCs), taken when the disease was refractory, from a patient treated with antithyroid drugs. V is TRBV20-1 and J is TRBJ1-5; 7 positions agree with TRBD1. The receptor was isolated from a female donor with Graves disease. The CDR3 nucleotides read TGCAGTGCGTCAGGGGGAGTTAGTCAGCCCCAGCATTTT. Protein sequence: CSASGGVSQPQHF.